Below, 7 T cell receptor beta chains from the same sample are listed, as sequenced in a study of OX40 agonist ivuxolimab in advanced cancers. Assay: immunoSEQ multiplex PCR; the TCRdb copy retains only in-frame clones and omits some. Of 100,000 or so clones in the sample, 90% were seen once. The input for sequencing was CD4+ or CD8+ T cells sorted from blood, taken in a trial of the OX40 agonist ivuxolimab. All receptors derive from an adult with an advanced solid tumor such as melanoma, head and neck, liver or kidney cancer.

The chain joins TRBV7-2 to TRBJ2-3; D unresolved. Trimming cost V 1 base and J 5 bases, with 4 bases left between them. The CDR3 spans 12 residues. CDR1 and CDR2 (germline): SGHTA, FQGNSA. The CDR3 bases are TGTGCCAGCAGCTTAGAGGGAGATACGCAGTATTTT. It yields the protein CASSLEGDTQYF. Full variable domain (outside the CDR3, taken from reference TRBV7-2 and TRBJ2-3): GAGVSQSPSNKVTEKGKDVELRCDPISGHTALYWYRQSLGQGLEFLIYFQGNSAPDKSGLPSDRFSAERTGGSVSTLTIQRTQQEDSAVYLCASSLEGDTQYFGPGTRLTVL.

The CDR3, as DNA: TGTGCCAGCAGTGAGAACTGGGGAGGTGAAAAACTGTTTTTT. Encoded protein: CASSENWGGEKLFF. This chain joins TRBV2 and TRBJ1-4; D is undetermined. Trimming removed 3 bases from V and 7 bases from J, with 12 bases in between. Germline CDR1 and CDR2: SNHLY and FYNNEI. CDR3 length equals 14 residues.

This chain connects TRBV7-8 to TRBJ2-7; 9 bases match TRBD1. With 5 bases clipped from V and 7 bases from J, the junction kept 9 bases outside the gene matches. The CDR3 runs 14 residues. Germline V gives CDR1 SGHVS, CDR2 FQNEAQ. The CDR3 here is CASSTSTGGVEQYF. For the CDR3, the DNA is TGTGCCAGCAGCACCTCGACAGGGGGTGTAGAGCAGTACTTC.

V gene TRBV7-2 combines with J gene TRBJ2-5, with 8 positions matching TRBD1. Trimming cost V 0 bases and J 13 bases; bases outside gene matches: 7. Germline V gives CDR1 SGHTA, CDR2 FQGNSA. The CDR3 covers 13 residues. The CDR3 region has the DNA TGTGCCAGCAGCTTAGCGCTCCAGGGGGCCTGGTACTTC. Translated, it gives CASSLALQGAWYF. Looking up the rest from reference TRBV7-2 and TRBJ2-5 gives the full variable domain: GAGVSQSPSNKVTEKGKDVELRCDPISGHTALYWYRQSLGQGLEFLIYFQGNSAPDKSGLPSDRFSAERTGGSVSTLTIQRTQQEDSAVYLCASSLALQGAWYFGPGTRLLVL.

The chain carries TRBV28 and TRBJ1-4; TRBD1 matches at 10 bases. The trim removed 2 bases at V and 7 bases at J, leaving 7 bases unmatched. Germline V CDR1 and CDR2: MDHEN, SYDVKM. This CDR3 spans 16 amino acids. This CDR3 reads CASSLAGQGRSEKLFF. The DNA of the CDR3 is TGTGCCAGCAGTTTAGCGGGACAGGGGCGAAGTGAAAAACTGTTTTTT.

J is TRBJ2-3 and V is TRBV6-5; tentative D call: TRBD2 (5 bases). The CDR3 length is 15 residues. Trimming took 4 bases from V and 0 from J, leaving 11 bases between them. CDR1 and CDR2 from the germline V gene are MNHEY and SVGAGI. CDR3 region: CASSLVSGSTDTQYF. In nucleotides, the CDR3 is TGTGCCAGCAGTTTGGTCAGCGGCAGCACAGATACGCAGTATTTT.

The chain's CDR3 is CASSKRDSPSYEQYF. The CDR3 DNA reads TGTGCCAGCAGCAAGCGGGACTCCCCCTCCTACGAGCAGTACTTC. This chain joins TRBV21-1 and TRBJ2-7; TRBD2, as called in the table, went unchecked against the DNA. TRBV21-1 is a documented pseudogene. This CDR3 contains 15 residues.